This T cell receptor beta chain was observed in a study of graft-versus-host responses after intestinal transplantation. Germline V gives CDR1 SGHAT, CDR2 FQDESV (reference sequence). The CDR3 extends over 15 amino acids. Trimming removed 2 bases from V and 5 bases from J, with 12 bases in between. Broader study findings: Allografts of patients with graft-donor T cell macrochimerism showed high graft-versus-host to host-versus-graft clone ratios.

The table came from immunoSEQ multiplex PCR; TCRdb's copy has only in-frame clones and leaves some out. The sample includes over 15,000 clones, roughly 35% of them seen just once. Sequenced here: alloreactive CD4+ T cells from a mixed lymphocyte reaction culture, sampled before intestinal transplant. Subset noted: CFSE-low proliferating T cells sorted from roughly 6-day pre-transplant mixed lymphocyte reaction (GvH or HvG direction). The TCR originated in a human patient who received an intestinal transplant. The V call is TRBV11-1, the J call TRBJ2-2; D unresolved. CDR3 protein: CASSLKASPTGELFF. The CDR3 DNA is TGTGCCAGCAGCTTAAAGGCCAGCCCGACCGGGGAGCTGTTTTTT. The entire variable domain, with the rest obtained from reference TRBV11-1 and TRBJ2-2, is as follows: EAEVAQSPRYKITEKSQAVAFWCDPISGHATLYWYRQILGQGPELLVQFQDESVVDDSQLPKDRFSAERLKGVDSTLKIQPAELGDSAMYLCASSLKASPTGELFFGEGSRLTVL.